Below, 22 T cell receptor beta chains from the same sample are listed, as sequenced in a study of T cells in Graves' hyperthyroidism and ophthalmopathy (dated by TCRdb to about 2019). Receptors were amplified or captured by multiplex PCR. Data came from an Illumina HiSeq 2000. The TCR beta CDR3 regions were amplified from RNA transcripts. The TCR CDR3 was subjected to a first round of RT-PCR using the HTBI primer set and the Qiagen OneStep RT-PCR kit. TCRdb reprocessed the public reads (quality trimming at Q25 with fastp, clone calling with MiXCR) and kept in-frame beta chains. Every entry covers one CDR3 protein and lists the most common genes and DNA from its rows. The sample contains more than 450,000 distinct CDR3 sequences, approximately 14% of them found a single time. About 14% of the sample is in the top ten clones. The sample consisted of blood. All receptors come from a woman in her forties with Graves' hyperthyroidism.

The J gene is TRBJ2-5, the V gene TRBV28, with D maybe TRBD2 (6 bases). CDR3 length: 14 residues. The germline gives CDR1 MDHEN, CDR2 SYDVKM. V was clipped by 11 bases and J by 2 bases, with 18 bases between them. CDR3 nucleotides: TGTGCCTCAAACCCCGGGACTTATCAAGAGACCCAGTACTTC. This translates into CASNPGTYQETQYF.

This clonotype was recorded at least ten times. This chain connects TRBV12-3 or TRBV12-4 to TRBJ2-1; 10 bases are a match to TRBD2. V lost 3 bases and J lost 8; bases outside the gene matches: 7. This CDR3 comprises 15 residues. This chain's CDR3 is CASSFRLAGVDEQFF. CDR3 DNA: TGTGCCAGCAGTTTCCGGCTAGCGGGAGTGGATGAGCAGTTCTTC.

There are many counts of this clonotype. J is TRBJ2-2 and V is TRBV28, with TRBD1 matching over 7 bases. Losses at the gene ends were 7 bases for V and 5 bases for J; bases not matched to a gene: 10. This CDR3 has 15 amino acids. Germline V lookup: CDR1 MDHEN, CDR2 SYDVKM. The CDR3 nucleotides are TGTGCCAGCAACCTAAACCTACAGGGGACCGGGGAGCTGTTTTTT. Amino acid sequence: CASNLNLQGTGELFF.

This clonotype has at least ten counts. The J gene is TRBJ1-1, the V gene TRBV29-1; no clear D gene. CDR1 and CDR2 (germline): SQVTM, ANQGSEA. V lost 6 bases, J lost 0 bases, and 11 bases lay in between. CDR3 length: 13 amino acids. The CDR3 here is CSVETLMNTEAFF. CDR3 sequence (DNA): TGCAGCGTGGAAACTCTTATGAACACTGAAGCTTTCTTT.

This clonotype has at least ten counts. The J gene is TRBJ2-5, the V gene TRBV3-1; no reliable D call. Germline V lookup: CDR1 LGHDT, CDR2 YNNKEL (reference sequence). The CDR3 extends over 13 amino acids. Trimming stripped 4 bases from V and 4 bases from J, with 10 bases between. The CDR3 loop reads CASSPSSGETQYF. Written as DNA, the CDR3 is TGTGCCAGCAGCCCGAGCTCGGGAGAGACCCAGTACTTC.

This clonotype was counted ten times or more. Here the CDR3 reads CAWTAIGRDTEAFF. Written as DNA, the CDR3 is TGTGCCTGGACCGCCATAGGTAGAGACACTGAAGCTTTCTTT. The rearrangement uses TRBV30 and TRBJ1-1; D remains ambiguous. Germline loops: CDR1 GTSNPN, CDR2 SVGIG (reference sequence). The CDR3 runs 14 residues. Trimming removed 4 bases from V and 3 bases from J, with 15 bases in between. Full variable domain (missing parts from reference TRBV30 and TRBJ1-1): SQTIHQWPATLVQPVGSPLSLECTVEGTSNPNLYWYRQAAGRGLQLLFYSVGIGQISSEVPQNLSASRPQDRQFILSSKKLLLSDSGFYLCAWTAIGRDTEAFFGQGTRLTVV.

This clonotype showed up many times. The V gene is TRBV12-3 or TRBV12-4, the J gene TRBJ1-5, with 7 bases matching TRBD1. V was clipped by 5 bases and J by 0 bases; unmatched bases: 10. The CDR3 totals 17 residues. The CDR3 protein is CASSTRTGAYSNQPQHF. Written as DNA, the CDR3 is TGTGCCAGCAGTACGCGGACAGGAGCTTATAGCAATCAGCCCCAGCATTTT.

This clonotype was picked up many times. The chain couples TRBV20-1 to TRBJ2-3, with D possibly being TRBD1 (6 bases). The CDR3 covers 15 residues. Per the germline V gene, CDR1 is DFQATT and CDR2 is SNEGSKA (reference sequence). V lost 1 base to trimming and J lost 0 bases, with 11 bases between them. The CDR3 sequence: CSARVGQSSTDTQYF. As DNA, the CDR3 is TGCAGTGCTAGAGTCGGACAGAGCAGCACAGATACGCAGTATTTT.

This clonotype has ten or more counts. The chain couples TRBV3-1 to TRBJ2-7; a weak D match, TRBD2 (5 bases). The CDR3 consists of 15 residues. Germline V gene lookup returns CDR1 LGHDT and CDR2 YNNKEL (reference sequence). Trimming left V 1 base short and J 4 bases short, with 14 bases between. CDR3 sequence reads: CASSQGTFHGYEQYF. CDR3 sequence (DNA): TGTGCCAGCAGCCAAGGGACTTTCCATGGGTACGAGCAGTACTTC.

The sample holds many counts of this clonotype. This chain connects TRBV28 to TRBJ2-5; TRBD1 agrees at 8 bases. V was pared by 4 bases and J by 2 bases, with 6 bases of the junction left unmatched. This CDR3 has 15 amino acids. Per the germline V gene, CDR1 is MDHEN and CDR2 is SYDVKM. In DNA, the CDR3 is TGTGCCAGCAGTTCAGGACAGGGTGGTCAAGAGACCCAGTACTTC. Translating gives CASSSGQGGQETQYF.

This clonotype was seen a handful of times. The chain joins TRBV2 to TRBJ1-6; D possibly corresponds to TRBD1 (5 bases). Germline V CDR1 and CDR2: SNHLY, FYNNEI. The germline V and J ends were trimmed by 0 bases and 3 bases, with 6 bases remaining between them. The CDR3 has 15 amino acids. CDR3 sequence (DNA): TGTGCCAGCAGTGAAGCTAGGGGCTATAATTCACCCCTCCACTTT. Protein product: CASSEARGYNSPLHF.

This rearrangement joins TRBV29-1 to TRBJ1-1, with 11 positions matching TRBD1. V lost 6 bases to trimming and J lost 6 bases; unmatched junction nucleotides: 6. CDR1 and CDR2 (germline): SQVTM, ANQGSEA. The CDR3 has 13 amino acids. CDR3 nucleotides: TGCAGCGTGGGACAGGGGGACGTTGCTGAAGCTTTCTTT. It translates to CSVGQGDVAEAFF.

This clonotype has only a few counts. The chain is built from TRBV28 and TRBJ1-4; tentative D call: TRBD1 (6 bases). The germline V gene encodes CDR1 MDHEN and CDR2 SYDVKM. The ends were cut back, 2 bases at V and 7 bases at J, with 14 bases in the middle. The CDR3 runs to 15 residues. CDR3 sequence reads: CASSLLSGASEKLFF. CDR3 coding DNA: TGTGCCAGCAGTTTACTCTCGGGGGCTAGTGAAAAACTGTTTTTT.

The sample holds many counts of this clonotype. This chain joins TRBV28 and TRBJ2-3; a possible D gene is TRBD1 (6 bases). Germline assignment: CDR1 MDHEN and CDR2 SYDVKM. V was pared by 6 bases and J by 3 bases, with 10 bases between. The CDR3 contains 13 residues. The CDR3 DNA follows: TGTGCCAGCAGACGACAGGCAACAGATACGCAGTATTTT. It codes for CASRRQATDTQYF.

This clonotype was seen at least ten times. CDR3 loop: CASSVYGQGPYDEQFF. Here the CDR3 DNA reads TGTGCCAGCAGTGTATATGGGCAGGGGCCCTATGATGAGCAGTTCTTC. The V gene is TRBV28, the J gene TRBJ2-1; maybe TRBD1 (6 bases). The V gene's germline CDR1 is MDHEN and CDR2 SYDVKM. CDR3 size: 16 residues. V was pared by 5 bases and J by 8 bases, with 22 bases between.

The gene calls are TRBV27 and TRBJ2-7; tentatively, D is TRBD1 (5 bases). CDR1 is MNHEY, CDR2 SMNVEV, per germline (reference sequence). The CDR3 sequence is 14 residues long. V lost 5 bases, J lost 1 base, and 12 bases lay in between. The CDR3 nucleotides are TGTGCCAGCAGTCGCCAGGGATCATCCTACGAGCAGTACTTC. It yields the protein CASSRQGSSYEQYF.

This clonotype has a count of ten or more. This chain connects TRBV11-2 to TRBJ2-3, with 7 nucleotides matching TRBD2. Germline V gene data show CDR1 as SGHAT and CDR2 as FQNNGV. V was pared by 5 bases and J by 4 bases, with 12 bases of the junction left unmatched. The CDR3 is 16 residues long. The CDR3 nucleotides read TGTGCCAGCAGCCTGGGGGGGAGTGTGTTGTCAGATACGCAGTATTTT. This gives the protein CASSLGGSVLSDTQYF.

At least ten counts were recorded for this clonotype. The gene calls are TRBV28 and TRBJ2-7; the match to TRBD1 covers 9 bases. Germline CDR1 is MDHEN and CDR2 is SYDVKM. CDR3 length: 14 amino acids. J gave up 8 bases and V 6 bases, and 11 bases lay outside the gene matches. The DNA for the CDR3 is TGTGCCAGCAGCCTACAGGGGGCGCAGGCTAAGCAGTACTTC. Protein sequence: CASSLQGAQAKQYF.

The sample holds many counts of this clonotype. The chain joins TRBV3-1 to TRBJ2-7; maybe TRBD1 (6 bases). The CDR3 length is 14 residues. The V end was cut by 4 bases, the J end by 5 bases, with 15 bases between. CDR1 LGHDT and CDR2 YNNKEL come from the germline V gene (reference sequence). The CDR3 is CASSRQQGSHEQYF. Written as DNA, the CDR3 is TGTGCCAGCAGCCGACAACAGGGATCCCACGAGCAGTACTTC.

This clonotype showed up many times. The CDR3 loop reads CASSPPNSGFRETQYF. DNA of the CDR3: TGTGCCAGCTCACCACCGAACTCCGGGTTCCGAGAGACCCAGTACTTC. The genes are TRBV18 and TRBJ2-5; the D is unclear. The CDR3 is made up of 16 amino acids. The V end was cut by 0 bases, the J end by 4 bases, with 15 bases between. The germline V gene has CDR1 KGHSH and CDR2 LQKENI.

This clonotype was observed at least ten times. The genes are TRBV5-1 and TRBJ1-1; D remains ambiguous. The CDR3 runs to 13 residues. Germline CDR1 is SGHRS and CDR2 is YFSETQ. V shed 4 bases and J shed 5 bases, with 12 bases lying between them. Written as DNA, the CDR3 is TGCGCCAGCAGCAACCTTGCGAAGACTGAAGCTTTCTTT. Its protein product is CASSNLAKTEAFF.

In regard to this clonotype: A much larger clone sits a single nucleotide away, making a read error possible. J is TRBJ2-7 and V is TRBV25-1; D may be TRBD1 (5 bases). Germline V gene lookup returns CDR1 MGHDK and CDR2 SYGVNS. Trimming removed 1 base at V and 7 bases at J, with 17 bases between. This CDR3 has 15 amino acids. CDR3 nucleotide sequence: TGTGCCAGCAGTGAATTAGGGGTGAATAGGAATGAGCAGTACTTC. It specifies CASSELGVNRNEQYF.